A selection of T cell receptor beta chains follows, all from one sample in a study of blood T cell repertoires in COVID-19. Measured with immunoSEQ multiplex PCR; TCRdb has only the in-frame clones, and not every one. Of roughly 220,000 clones in the sample, 86% were seen once. Sample: peripheral blood. The receptors were gathered from a man aged 25 to 40 who had recovered from COVID-19. Each CDR3 is given with its conserved first and last residue. The D gene is left open where the match is weak. A clone size is listed for some rows: how often the clone was seen (once, few, many), or a class if it is expanded.

v_gene	abundance	d_gene	j_gene	CDR3aa	CDR3nt
TRBV4-2	few	.	TRBJ1-2	CASSPEERTSVYTF	TGTGCCAGCAGCCCCGAGGAACGTACCTCTGTCTACACCTTC
TRBV7-9	.	.	TRBJ1-1	CASSPDLGTMNTEAFF	TGTGCCAGCAGCCCCGACCTCGGGACAATGAACACTGAAGCTTTCTTT
TRBV5-1	.	.	TRBJ1-5	CASSLAPGNNNQPQHF	TGCGCCAGCAGCTTGGCCCCGGGGAATAACAATCAGCCCCAGCATTTT
TRBV4-1	.	TRBD2	TRBJ2-3	CASSQVRGGTDTQYF	TGCGCCAGCAGCCAAGTGCGGGGGGGCACAGATACGCAGTATTTT
TRBV6-1	.	TRBD1	TRBJ1-4	CASSEAGQGSGKLFF	TGTGCCAGCAGTGAGGCAGGACAGGGGAGCGGAAAACTGTTTTTT
TRBV25-1	.	TRBD1	TRBJ1-3	CASSEAGQVIRNTIYF	TGTGCCAGCAGTGAAGCGGGACAGGTGATTAGAAACACCATATATTTT
TRBV6-6	.	TRBD1	TRBJ1-5	CASSYSRDSSGQPQHF	TGTGCCAGCAGTTACTCGAGGGACAGCTCCGGCCAGCCCCAGCATTTT
TRBV5-3	.	.	TRBJ1-1	CARSLVWQVEQGNTEAFF	TGTGCCAGAAGCTTGGTATGGCAGGTGGAACAGGGGAACACTGAAGCTTTCTTT
TRBV16	.	.	TRBJ2-1	CASSLHFSNEQFF	TGTGCCAGCAGCCTCCATTTCAGCAATGAGCAGTTCTTC
TRBV29-1	.	TRBD2	TRBJ2-1	CSVPEVLAGSVSEQFF	TGCAGCGTCCCGGAGGTGCTAGCGGGGTCGGTGTCGGAGCAGTTCTTC
TRBV27	once	.	TRBJ1-4	CASSDTGSGEKLFF	TGTGCCAGCAGTGACACAGGGTCGGGTGAAAAACTGTTTTTT
TRBV3-1/TRBV3-2	.	.	TRBJ1-1	CASSHGGNTEAFF	TGTGCCAGCAGCCACGGGGGGAACACTGAAGCTTTCTTT
TRBV10-2	.	.	TRBJ2-7	CASSDRIGPGLGEQYF	TGCGCCAGCAGTGATAGGATCGGGCCAGGGCTTGGCGAGCAGTACTTC
TRBV19	.	.	TRBJ2-1	CASSSWSSYNEQFF	TGTGCCAGTAGTTCTTGGAGCTCCTACAATGAGCAGTTCTTC
TRBV6-5	.	TRBD1	TRBJ1-2	CASRRGQANYGYTF	TGTGCCAGCAGACGCGGACAGGCTAACTATGGCTACACCTTC
TRBV15	.	.	TRBJ1-4	CATSRDYLGKEEEKLFF	TGTGCCACCAGCAGAGATTATCTGGGTAAGGAGGAAGAAAAACTGTTTTTT
TRBV6-5	.	TRBD2	TRBJ2-7	CASSYPTSGIEQYF	TGTGCCAGCAGTTACCCGACTAGCGGGATCGAGCAGTACTTC
TRBV24-1	.	.	TRBJ2-7	CATSDFGQNNEQYF	TGTGCCACCAGTGATTTTGGACAGAATAACGAGCAGTACTTC
TRBV19	once	.	TRBJ1-5	CASSIVPRRGNQPQHF	TGTGCCAGTAGTATAGTACCCCGGAGGGGCAATCAGCCCCAGCATTTT
TRBV27	few	.	TRBJ2-7	CASTDSSYEQYF	TGTGCCAGCACCGACAGCTCCTACGAGCAGTACTTC
TRBV10-3	.	.	TRBJ2-1	CAISESRHFSRSNYNEQFF	TGTGCCATCAGTGAGTCCCGACACTTTTCCCGATCTAACTACAATGAGCAGTTCTTC
TRBV27	.	.	TRBJ2-7	CASSLRGIDEQYF	TGTGCCAGCAGTTTACGGGGTATCGACGAGCAGTACTTC
TRBV5-1	.	.	TRBJ1-2	CASSLADPNYGYTF	TGCGCCAGCAGCTTGGCAGATCCGAACTATGGCTACACCTTC
TRBV6-5	.	.	TRBJ1-2	CASSYSNNGDYGYTF	TGTGCCAGCAGTTACTCGAACAATGGAGACTATGGCTACACCTTC
TRBV10-2	.	TRBD1	TRBJ1-4	CASSDPTGFNNEKLFF	TGCGCCAGCAGTGACCCGACAGGGTTCAATAATGAAAAACTGTTTTTT
TRBV9	.	TRBD2	TRBJ2-3	CASSRSGGVPSTDTQYF	TGTGCCAGCAGCCGGAGCGGGGGAGTACCTAGCACAGATACGCAGTATTTT
TRBV5-4	.	.	TRBJ2-1	CASSAGSSTGNEQFF	TGTGCCAGCAGCGCTGGATCTTCTACGGGCAATGAGCAGTTCTTC